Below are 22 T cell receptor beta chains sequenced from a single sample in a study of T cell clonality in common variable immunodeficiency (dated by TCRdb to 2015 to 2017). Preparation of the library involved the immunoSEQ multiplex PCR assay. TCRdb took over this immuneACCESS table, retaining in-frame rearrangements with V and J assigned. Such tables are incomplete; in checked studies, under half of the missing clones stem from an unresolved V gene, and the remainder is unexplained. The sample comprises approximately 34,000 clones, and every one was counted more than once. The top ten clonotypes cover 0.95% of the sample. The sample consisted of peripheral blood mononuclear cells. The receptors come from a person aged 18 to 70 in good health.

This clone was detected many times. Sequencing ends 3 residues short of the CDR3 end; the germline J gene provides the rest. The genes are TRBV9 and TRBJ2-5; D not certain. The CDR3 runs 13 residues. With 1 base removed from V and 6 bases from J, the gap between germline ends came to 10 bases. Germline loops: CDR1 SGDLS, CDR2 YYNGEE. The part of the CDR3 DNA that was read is TGTGCCAGCAGCGTATCCCTAGATCAGACC. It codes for CASSVSLDQT. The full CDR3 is CASSVSLDQTQYF.

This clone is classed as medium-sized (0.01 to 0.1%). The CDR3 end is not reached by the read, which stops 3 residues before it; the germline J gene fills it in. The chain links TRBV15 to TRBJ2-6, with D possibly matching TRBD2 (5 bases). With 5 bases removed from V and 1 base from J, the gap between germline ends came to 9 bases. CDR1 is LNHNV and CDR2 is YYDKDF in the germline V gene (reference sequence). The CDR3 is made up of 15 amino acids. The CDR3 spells CATSARGSGANVLTF. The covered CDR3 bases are TGTGCCACCAGCGCCCGCGGGTCTGGGGCCAACGTC. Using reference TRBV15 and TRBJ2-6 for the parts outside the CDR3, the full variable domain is DAMVIQNPRYQVTQFGKPVTLSCSQTLNHNVMYWYQQKSSQAPKLLFHYYDKDFNNEADTPDNFQSRRPNTSFCFLDIRSPGLGDTAMYLCATSARGSGANVLTFGAGSRLTVL.

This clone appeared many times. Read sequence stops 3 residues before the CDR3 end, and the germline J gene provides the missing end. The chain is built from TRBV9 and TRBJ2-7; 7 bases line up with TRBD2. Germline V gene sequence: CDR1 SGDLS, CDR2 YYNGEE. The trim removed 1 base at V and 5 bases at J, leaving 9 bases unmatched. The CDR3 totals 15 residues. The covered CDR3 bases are TGTGCCAGCAGCGTACGGGCGGGAGTAACGGACGAG. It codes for CASSVRAGVTDE. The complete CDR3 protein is CASSVRAGVTDEQYF.

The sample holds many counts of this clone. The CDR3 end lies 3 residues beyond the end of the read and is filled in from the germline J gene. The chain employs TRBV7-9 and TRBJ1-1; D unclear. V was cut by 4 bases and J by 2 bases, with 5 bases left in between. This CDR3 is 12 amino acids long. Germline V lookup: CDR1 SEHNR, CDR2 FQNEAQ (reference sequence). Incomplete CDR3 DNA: TGTGCCAGCAGCTCTTATAACACTGAA. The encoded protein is CASSSYNTE. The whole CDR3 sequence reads CASSSYNTEAFF.

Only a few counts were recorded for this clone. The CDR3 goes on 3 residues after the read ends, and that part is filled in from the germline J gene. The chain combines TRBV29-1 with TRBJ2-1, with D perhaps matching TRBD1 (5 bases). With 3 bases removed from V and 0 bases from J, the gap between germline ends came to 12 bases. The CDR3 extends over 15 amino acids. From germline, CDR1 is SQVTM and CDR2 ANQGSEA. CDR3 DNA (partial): TGCAGCGTTGATTCGGTGGGGCGCTCCTACAATGAG. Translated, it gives CSVDSVGRSYNE. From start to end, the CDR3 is CSVDSVGRSYNEQFF.

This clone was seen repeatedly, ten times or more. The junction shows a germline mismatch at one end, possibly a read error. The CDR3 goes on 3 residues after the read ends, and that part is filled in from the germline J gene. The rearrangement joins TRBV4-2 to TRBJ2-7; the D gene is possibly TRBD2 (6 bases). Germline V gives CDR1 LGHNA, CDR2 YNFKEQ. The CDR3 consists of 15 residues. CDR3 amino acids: CASSQEKDYLYEQYF. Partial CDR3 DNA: TGCGCCAGCAGCCAAGAGAAGGACTACCTCTACGAG.

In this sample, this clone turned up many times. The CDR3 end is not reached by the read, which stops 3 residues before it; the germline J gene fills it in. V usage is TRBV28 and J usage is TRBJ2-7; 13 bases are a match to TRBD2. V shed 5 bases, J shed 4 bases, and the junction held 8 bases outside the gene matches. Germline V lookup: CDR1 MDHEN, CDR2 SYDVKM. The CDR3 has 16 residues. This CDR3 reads CASSLLGTSGVYEQYF. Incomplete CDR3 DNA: TGTGCCAGCAGTCTCCTTGGGACTAGCGGGGTATACGAG.

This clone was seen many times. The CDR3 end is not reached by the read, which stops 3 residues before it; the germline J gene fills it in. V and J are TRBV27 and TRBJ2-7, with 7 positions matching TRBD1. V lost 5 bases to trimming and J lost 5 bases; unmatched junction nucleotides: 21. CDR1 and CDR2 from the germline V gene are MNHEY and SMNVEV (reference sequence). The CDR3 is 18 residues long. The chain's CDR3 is CASSPAGLGFRGYHEQYF. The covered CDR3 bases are TGTGCCAGCAGTCCGGCGGGCCTCGGCTTCAGGGGGTACCACGAG.

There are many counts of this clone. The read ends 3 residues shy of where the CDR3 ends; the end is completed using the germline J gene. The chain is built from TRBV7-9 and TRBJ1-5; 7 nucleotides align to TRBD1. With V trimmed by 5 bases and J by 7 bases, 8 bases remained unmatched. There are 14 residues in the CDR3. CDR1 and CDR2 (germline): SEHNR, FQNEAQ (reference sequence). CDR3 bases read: TGTGCCAGCAGCCGACAGGGTAGTAACCAGCCC. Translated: CASSRQGSNQP. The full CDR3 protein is CASSRQGSNQPQHF.

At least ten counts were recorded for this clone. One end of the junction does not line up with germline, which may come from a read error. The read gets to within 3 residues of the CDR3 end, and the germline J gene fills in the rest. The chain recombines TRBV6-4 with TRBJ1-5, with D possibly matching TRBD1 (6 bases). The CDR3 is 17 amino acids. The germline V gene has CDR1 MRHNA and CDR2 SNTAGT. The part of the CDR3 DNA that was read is TGTGCCAGCAGGGACTGGGGGACAACATATAGCAATCAGCCC. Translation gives CASRDWGTTYSNQP. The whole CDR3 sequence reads CASRDWGTTYSNQPQHF.

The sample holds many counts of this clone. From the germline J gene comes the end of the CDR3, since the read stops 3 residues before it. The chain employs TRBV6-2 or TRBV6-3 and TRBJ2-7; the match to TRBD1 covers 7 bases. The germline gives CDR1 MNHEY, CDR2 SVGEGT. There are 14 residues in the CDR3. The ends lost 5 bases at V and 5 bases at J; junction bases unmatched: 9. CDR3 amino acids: CASSPRWDSHEQYF. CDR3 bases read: TGTGCCAGCAGTCCCAGATGGGACAGCCACGAG.

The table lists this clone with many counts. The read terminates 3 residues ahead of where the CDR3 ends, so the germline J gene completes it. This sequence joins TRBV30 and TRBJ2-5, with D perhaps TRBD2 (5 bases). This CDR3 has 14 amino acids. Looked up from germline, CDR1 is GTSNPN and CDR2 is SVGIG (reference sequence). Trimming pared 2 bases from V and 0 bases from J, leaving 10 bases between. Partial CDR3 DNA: TGTGCCTGGAGTAAGTCTAGCCACCAAGAGACC. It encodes CAWSKSSHQET. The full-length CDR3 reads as CAWSKSSHQETQYF.

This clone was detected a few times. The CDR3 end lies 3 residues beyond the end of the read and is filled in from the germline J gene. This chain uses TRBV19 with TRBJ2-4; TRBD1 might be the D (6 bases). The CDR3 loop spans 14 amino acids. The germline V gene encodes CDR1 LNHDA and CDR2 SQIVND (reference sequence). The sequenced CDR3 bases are TGTGCCAGTAGTACTCCCCAGGGGATCTATGGT. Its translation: CASSTPQGIYG. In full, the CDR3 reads CASSTPQGIYGQYF.

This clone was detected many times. The DNA read from the CDR3 is TGCGCCAGCAGCCAAGCGGCCAGGGGTACATATCAGCCC. It encodes CASSQAARGTYQP. The CDR3 in its entirety is CASSQAARGTYQPQHF. The chain has TRBV4-1 and TRBJ1-5; D is perhaps TRBD1 (6 bases). The sequenced fragment ends 3 residues before the CDR3 boundary, so the rest is inferred from the germline J gene. Trimming left V 1 base short and J 5 bases short, with 15 bases between. Germline CDR1 is MGHRA and CDR2 is YSYEKL. The CDR3 has 16 amino acids.

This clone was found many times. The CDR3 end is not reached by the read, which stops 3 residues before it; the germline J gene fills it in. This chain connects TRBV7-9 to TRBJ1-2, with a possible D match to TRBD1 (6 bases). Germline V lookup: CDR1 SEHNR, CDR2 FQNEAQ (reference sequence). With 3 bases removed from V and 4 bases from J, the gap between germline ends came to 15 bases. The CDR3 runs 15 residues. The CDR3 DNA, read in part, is TGTGCCAGCAGCTTTGGGGGCCCCGCGGGCTATGGC. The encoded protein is CASSFGGPAGYG. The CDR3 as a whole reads CASSFGGPAGYGYTF. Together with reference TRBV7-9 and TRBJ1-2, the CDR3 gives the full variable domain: DTGVSQNPRHKITKRGQNVTFRCDPISEHNRLYWYRQTLGQGPEFLTYFQNEAQLEKSRLLSDRFSAERPKGSFSTLEIQRTEQGDSAMYLCASSFGGPAGYGYTFGSGTRLTVV.

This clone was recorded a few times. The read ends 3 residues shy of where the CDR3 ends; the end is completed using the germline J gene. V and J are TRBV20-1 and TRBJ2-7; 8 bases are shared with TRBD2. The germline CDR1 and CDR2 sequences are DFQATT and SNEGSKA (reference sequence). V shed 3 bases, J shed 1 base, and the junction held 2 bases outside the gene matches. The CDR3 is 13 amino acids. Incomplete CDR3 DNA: TGCAGTGCTAGCCGGGGGGGATCCTACGAG. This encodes CSASRGGSYE. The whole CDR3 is CSASRGGSYEQYF.

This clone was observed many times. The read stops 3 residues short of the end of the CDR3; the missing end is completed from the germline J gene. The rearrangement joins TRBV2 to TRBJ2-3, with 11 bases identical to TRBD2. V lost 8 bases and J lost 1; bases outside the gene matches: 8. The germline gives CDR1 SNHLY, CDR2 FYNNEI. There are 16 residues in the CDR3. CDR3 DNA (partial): TGTGCCAGCTCCGAATCGGGACTAGCGGGCACAGATACG. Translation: CASSESGLAGTDT. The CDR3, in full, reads CASSESGLAGTDTQYF.

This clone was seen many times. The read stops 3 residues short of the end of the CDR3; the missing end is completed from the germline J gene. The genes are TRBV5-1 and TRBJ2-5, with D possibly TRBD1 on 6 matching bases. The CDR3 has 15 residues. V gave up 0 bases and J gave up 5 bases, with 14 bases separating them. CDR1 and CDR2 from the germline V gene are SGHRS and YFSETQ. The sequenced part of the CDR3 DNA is TGCGCCAGCAGCTTGGGACAGGTATCGTCGGAGACC. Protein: CASSLGQVSSET. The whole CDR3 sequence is CASSLGQVSSETQYF.

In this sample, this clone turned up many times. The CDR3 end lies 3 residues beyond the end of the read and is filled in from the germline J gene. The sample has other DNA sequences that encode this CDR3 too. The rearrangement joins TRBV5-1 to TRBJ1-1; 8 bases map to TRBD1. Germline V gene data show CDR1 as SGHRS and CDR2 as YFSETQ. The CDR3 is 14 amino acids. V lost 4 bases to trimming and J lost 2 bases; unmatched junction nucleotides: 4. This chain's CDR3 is CASSRTGLNTEAFF. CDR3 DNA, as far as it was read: TGCGCCAGCAGCCGGACAGGGTTAAACACTGAA. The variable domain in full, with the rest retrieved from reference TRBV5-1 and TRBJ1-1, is KAGVTQTPRYLIKTRGQQVTLSCSPISGHRSVSWYQQTPGQGLQFLFEYFSETQRNKGNFPGRFSGRQFSNSRSEMNVSTLELGDSALYLCASSRTGLNTEAFFGQGTRLTVV.

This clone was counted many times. CDR3 region: CASSLEGAGVSPLHF. Partial CDR3 DNA: TGTGCCAGCAGCTTGGAGGGGGCCGGAGTTTCACCC. The rearrangement uses TRBV5-6 and TRBJ1-6, with 7 bases matching TRBD1. Read coverage stops 3 residues before the CDR3 terminus; the germline J gene supplies the remainder. V lost 0 bases to trimming and J lost 9 bases; unmatched junction nucleotides: 6. Germline V CDR1 and CDR2: SGHDT, YYEEEE. This CDR3 has 15 residues.

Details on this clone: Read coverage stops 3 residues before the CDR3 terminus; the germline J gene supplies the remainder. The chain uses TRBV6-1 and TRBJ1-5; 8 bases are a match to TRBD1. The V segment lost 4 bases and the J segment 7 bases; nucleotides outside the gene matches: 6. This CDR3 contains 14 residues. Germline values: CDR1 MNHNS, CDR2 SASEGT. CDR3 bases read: TGTGCCAGCAGTGCAGACAGGGGCAGCCAGCCC. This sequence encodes CASSADRGSQP. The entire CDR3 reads CASSADRGSQPQHF.

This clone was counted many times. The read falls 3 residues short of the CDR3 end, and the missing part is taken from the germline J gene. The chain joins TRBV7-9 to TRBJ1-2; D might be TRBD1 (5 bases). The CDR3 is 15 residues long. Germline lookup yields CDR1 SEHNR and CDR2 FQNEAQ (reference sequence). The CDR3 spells CASSLVPGVVAGYTF. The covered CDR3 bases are TGTGCCAGCAGCTTAGTTCCGGGGGTGGTTGCCGGC.